These T cell receptor beta chains were read from a single sample in a study of T cell responses to AZD1222 COVID-19 vaccine. Profiled with immunoSEQ multiplex PCR; TCRdb holds only in-frame clones, not every one. The sample shows 150,000 to 160,000 clones, about 85% of them seen only once. This material consisted of peripheral blood, taken on day 0 of AZD1222 vaccination. The receptors originated from an adult in good health. Both conserved end residues are part of each CDR3. A D gene is named only where the DNA matches it firmly. Clone sizes are given selectively: once, few, many, or a class where the clone is expanded.

>TRBV6-6|TRBJ1-1|NA|NA
CASNYRASTEAFF
TGTGCCAGCAATTACCGGGCCTCAACTGAAGCTTTCTTT
>TRBV12-3/TRBV12-4|TRBJ1-1|NA|NA
CASSLTGTEAFF
TGTGCCAGCAGTTTAACGGGGACTGAAGCTTTCTTT
>TRBV7-9|TRBJ2-7|TRBD1|NA
CASSWGQNLREQYF
TGTGCCAGCAGCTGGGGACAGAACCTTCGCGAGCAGTACTTC
>TRBV6-1|TRBJ2-7|NA|NA
CASSERSGSMGEQYF
TGTGCCAGCAGTGAAAGGTCAGGGAGTATGGGCGAGCAGTACTTC
>TRBV6-6|TRBJ1-1|NA|NA
CASSYGGQGTEAFF
TGTGCCAGCAGTTACGGGGGGCAGGGCACTGAAGCTTTCTTT
>TRBV3-1/TRBV3-2|TRBJ1-2|NA|NA
CASNQGAGNYGYTF
TGTGCCAGCAACCAAGGAGCAGGGAACTATGGCTACACCTTC
>TRBV7-9|TRBJ2-1|NA|NA
CASSVRQDNEQFF
TGTGCCAGCAGCGTCCGACAGGACAATGAGCAGTTCTTC
>TRBV20-1|TRBJ1-4|NA|NA
CSASRQGGANEKLFF
TGCAGTGCTAGTCGGCAGGGAGGAGCTAATGAAAAACTGTTTTTT
>TRBV5-4|TRBJ1-2|TRBD1|NA
CASSPQGVRGYTF
TGTGCCAGCAGCCCACAGGGGGTTAGGGGCTACACCTTC
>TRBV4-1|TRBJ2-4|TRBD2|NA
CASSQSGLGRNIQYF
TGCGCCAGCAGCCAATCGGGACTAGGAAGGAACATTCAGTACTTC
>TRBV7-8|TRBJ2-2|NA|NA
CASVPGTNTGELFF
TGTGCCAGCGTCCCAGGGACGAACACCGGGGAGCTGTTTTTT
>TRBV20-1|TRBJ2-1|NA|NA
CSATDYKQFF
TGCAGTGCCACGGACTATAAGCAGTTCTTC
>TRBV3-1/TRBV3-2|TRBJ1-5|TRBD1|few
CASSPGTGGQPQHF
TGTGCCAGCAGCCCTGGGACAGGGGGTCAGCCCCAGCATTTT
>TRBV6-5|TRBJ2-7|NA|NA
CASSTAPLTEQYF
TGTGCCAGCAGTACAGCCCCCTTGACCGAGCAGTACTTC
>TRBV12-3/TRBV12-4|TRBJ2-7|NA|NA
CASSQSKAEQYF
TGTGCCAGCAGTCAATCCAAGGCCGAGCAGTACTTC
>TRBV6-6|TRBJ2-7|NA|once
CASSRDRSYEQYF
TGTGCCAGTTCGCGGGACAGAAGTTACGAGCAGTACTTC
>TRBV5-6|TRBJ1-2|TRBD1|NA
CASSPLGGQGGYGYTF
TGTGCCAGCAGCCCCCTGGGGGGACAGGGGGGCTATGGCTACACCTTC
>TRBV19|TRBJ1-5|NA|NA
CASTFRDGNQPQHF
TGTGCCAGTACTTTCCGGGACGGCAATCAGCCCCAGCATTTT
>TRBV9|TRBJ2-3|TRBD2|NA
CASSARAGAGTDTQYF
TGTGCCAGCAGCGCAAGAGCGGGGGCGGGCACAGATACGCAGTATTTT
>TRBV7-9|TRBJ1-5|NA|NA
CASSAAAVGNQPQHF
TGTGCCAGCAGCGCGGCGGCCGTCGGCAATCAGCCCCAGCATTTT
>TRBV7-2|TRBJ1-3|NA|NA
CASILGPGGNTIYF
TGTGCCAGCATCCTGGGACCGGGGGGGAACACCATATATTTT
>TRBV6-5|TRBJ2-1|TRBD2|once
CASSLAGVGNEQFF
TGTGCCAGCAGTCTAGCGGGGGTGGGTAATGAGCAGTTCTTC
>TRBV2|TRBJ2-2|NA|once
CASSEIGGSELFF
TGTGCCAGCAGTGAAATAGGAGGGAGCGAGCTGTTTTTT
>TRBV6-2/TRBV6-3|TRBJ2-5|NA|NA
CASSFSRETQYF
TGTGCCAGCAGTTTTAGCAGGGAGACCCAGTACTTC
>TRBV28|TRBJ2-3|NA|NA
CASSHPSTDTQYF
TGTGCCAGCAGTCACCCCAGCACAGATACGCAGTATTTT